The present entry profiles one T cell receptor (beta chain) with its context. Its specificity is unknown. Samples underwent the assay at deep level. Here immunoSEQ multiplex PCR was the method, and the copy in TCRdb shows in-frame clones only, minus some. The table has millions of clones, more than 85% seen once. These data come from a study of shared clonotypes between healthy human individuals. Study-level findings and limits: The sole specimen, blood, was sampled, and tissue repertoires likely differ. Relative to their counterparts shared across all four donors, non-shared clonotypes exhibited diminished generation probabilities.

J was trimmed by 6 bases and V by 1 base; bases with no gene match: 6. Germline lookup yields CDR1 SGHTA and CDR2 FQGTGA. CDR3 size: 16 residues. This chain connects TRBV7-3 to TRBJ2-1; TRBD2 aligns across 10 bases. Sequenced: naive CD4+ T cells from PBMCs. Sample subset: CD45RA+ positively selected. The clonotype originates from a man aged 18-30 years in good health. Some clones in this sample may be carry-over from other donors' samples. CDR3 DNA: TGTGCCAGCAGCTTAAAAGCGGGAGGGCCCCTCAATGAGCAGTTCTTC. It codes for CASSLKAGGPLNEQFF.